Each of the 31 T cell receptor beta chains below was sequenced from the same sample in a study of OX40 agonist ivuxolimab in advanced cancers. Data came from immunoSEQ multiplex PCR; TCRdb stores just in-frame clones and leaves some out. The sample holds under 100,000 clones; roughly 84% are singletons and the top ten take approximately 0.67%. The material sequenced was CD4+ or CD8+ T cells sorted from blood, taken in a trial of the OX40 agonist ivuxolimab. The receptors were gathered from an adult with an advanced solid tumor such as melanoma, head and neck, liver or kidney cancer.

This clone came up once. V gene TRBV28 combines with J gene TRBJ2-1; TRBD2 matches 8 bases. There are 16 residues in the CDR3. The trim removed 11 bases at V and 7 bases at J, leaving 19 bases unmatched. Germline CDR1 is MDHEN and CDR2 is SYDVKM. CDR3 coding DNA: TGTGCCGGCCAACGGAGCGGGAGAGGCCGGGGGAATGAGCAGTTCTTC. Protein: CAGQRSGRGRGNEQFF.

The chain couples TRBV10-3 to TRBJ2-5; 9 positions agree with TRBD1. The germline V gene has CDR1 ENHRY and CDR2 SYGVKD. The CDR3 sequence is 13 residues long. V lost 5 bases and J lost 6; bases outside the gene matches: 4. CDR3 nucleotide sequence: TGTGCCATCAGTCGGACAGGGGAGAAGACCCAGTACTTC. Translating it yields CAISRTGEKTQYF.

This chain uses TRBV6-5 with TRBJ1-3, with 7 positions matching TRBD1. Germline V gene lookup returns CDR1 MNHEY and CDR2 SVGAGI. The length of the CDR3 is 14 residues. Unmatched junction bases numbered 5, after V lost 8 bases and J lost 1 base. The CDR3 reads CASRETGSGNTIYF. Written as DNA, the CDR3 is TGTGCCAGCCGAGAGACAGGGTCTGGAAACACCATATATTTT.

The CDR3 loop is CSAYRDRGRETQYF. The CDR3, as DNA: TGCAGCGCGTACCGGGACAGGGGAAGAGAGACCCAGTACTTC. The chain couples TRBV29-1 to TRBJ2-5; 10 bases line up with TRBD1. Trimming at V came to 7 bases and at J to 4 bases, leaving 9 bases not matched to a gene. CDR3 length equals 14 residues. CDR1 and CDR2 from the germline V gene are SQVTM and ANQGSEA.

The chain has TRBV7-2 and TRBJ1-3; 7 bases agree with TRBD1. Germline lookup yields CDR1 SGHTA and CDR2 FQGNSA. The ends lost 3 bases at V and 4 bases at J; junction bases unmatched: 9. This CDR3 is built from 16 residues. CDR3 region: CASSLVTGTGGNTIYF. DNA of the CDR3: TGTGCCAGCAGCTTGGTGACAGGGACGGGCGGAAACACCATATATTTT.

The chain is built from TRBV6-5 and TRBJ2-1, with D unresolved. V was clipped by 2 bases and J by 8 bases, with 7 bases between them. The CDR3 spans 12 residues. Germline V lookup: CDR1 MNHEY, CDR2 SVGAGI. For the CDR3, the DNA is TGTGCCAGCAGTTACGGGGTAGATGAGCAGTTCTTC. Translated: CASSYGVDEQFF.

The chain has TRBV6-5 and TRBJ1-4; D remains unclear. Germline V CDR1 and CDR2: MNHEY, SVGAGI. The CDR3 extends over 14 amino acids. V dropped 8 bases and J dropped 8 bases, with 18 bases sitting between them. The CDR3, as DNA: TGTGCCAGCTTTGACTACGTGGAAGGGGAAAAACTGTTTTTT. Translation gives CASFDYVEGEKLFF.

This clone has a handful of counts. The chain links TRBV27 to TRBJ1-6; D gene uncertain. Germline CDR1 reads MNHEY; CDR2 reads SMNVEV (reference sequence). V lost 1 base and J lost 7, with 14 bases in between. This CDR3 is built from 16 residues. Written as DNA, the CDR3 is TGTGCCAGCAGTTTATTTTCGGGCGTCGGGAATTCACCCCTCCACTTT. This translates into CASSLFSGVGNSPLHF.

The chain uses TRBV5-1 and TRBJ1-5, with TRBD1 as a possible D gene (5 bases). V was trimmed by 4 bases and J by 7 bases, leaving 15 bases between them. The CDR3 is 14 residues long. Germline V lookup: CDR1 SGHRS, CDR2 YFSETQ. The CDR3 DNA reads TGCGCCAGCAGCCTGGGCCCAGAGGGGCAGCCCCAGCATTTT. Amino acid sequence: CASSLGPEGQPQHF.

The chain uses TRBV19 and TRBJ2-7; D gene uncertain. Germline V gene sequence: CDR1 LNHDA, CDR2 SQIVND (reference sequence). The CDR3 consists of 11 residues. Between the trimmed V and J ends, which lost 5 bases and 3 bases, there was a span of 5 bases. The CDR3: CASSPGYEQYF. In DNA, the CDR3 is TGTGCCAGTAGTCCCGGCTACGAGCAGTACTTC.

V gene TRBV6-5 combines with J gene TRBJ2-3; D is unresolved. V lost 6 bases to trimming and J lost 1 base, with 8 bases between them. The CDR3 spans 13 residues. Germline loops: CDR1 MNHEY, CDR2 SVGAGI. DNA of the CDR3: TGTGCCAGCAGGACCGGAGGCACAGATACGCAGTATTTT. It specifies CASRTGGTDTQYF.

This chain joins TRBV5-6 and TRBJ1-2, with D unresolved. Germline CDR1 and CDR2: SGHDT and YYEEEE. The V end was cut by 3 bases, the J end by 8 bases, with 8 bases between. This CDR3 has 11 residues. The CDR3 spells CASSSGGGYTF. CDR3 in DNA: TGTGCCAGCAGCTCTGGAGGAGGCTACACCTTC.

The rearrangement uses TRBV19 and TRBJ1-2, with 9 bases matching TRBD1. This CDR3 comprises 17 residues. Germline V gene data show CDR1 as LNHDA and CDR2 as SQIVND (reference sequence). The ends lost 4 bases at V and 4 bases at J; junction bases unmatched: 13. This CDR3 is CASSTRTGDLGPYGYTF. Written as DNA, the CDR3 is TGTGCCAGTAGTACCCGGACAGGGGACCTCGGACCCTATGGCTACACCTTC.

The J gene is TRBJ2-7, the V gene TRBV11-2; D is perhaps TRBD1 (5 bases). The CDR3 spans 12 residues. Germline V CDR1 and CDR2: SGHAT, FQNNGV. CDR3 bases: TGTGGGGATGGGGCTCTGACCTACGAGCAGTACTTC. The encoded protein is CGDGALTYEQYF.

The chain links TRBV5-1 to TRBJ2-5, with 9 bases lining up with TRBD1. The CDR3 runs to 15 residues. Per the germline V gene, CDR1 is SGHRS and CDR2 is YFSETQ. After removal of 2 bases from V and 5 bases from J, the junction contained 7 bases not matched to a gene. The CDR3: CASSLTGGEIETQYF. The CDR3 coding sequence is TGCGCCAGCAGCTTAACAGGGGGCGAGATCGAGACCCAGTACTTC.

The V call is TRBV18, the J call TRBJ1-2; D is possibly TRBD1 (5 bases). Germline CDR1 is KGHSH and CDR2 is LQKENI. V dropped 3 bases and J dropped 8 bases, with 19 bases sitting between them. The CDR3 is 15 residues long. The CDR3 coding sequence is TGTGCCAGCTCACCCAGTTGGGACGGCAGGACAGGCTACACCTTC. It encodes CASSPSWDGRTGYTF.

The V gene is TRBV5-6, the J gene TRBJ2-1; D is undetermined. V was shortened by 2 bases and J by 8 bases, with 8 bases between the two germline ends. The CDR3 totals 12 residues. The germline V gene has CDR1 SGHDT and CDR2 YYEEEE. The CDR3 region is CASSFVLDEQFF. Written as DNA, the CDR3 is TGTGCCAGCAGCTTCGTATTGGATGAGCAGTTCTTC.

The rearrangement joins TRBV5-1 to TRBJ2-3; D unresolved. The CDR3 has 14 residues. Germline V gives CDR1 SGHRS, CDR2 YFSETQ. The ends were cut back, 7 bases at V and 2 bases at J, with 14 bases in the middle. The CDR3 loop is CASRSQGFTDTQYF. The DNA of the CDR3 is TGCGCCAGCCGTAGCCAAGGGTTCACAGATACGCAGTATTTT.

V usage is TRBV2 and J usage is TRBJ2-1; D ambiguous. Germline CDR1 reads SNHLY; CDR2 reads FYNNEI. Trimming left V 4 bases short and J 7 bases short, with 8 bases between. The CDR3 consists of 12 residues. CDR3 in amino acids: CASSVGLNEQFF. In DNA form, the CDR3 reads TGTGCCAGCAGTGTAGGGCTTAATGAGCAGTTCTTC.

The chain combines TRBV30 with TRBJ2-3, with D maybe TRBD1 (6 bases). Trimming left V 2 bases short and J 3 bases short, with 9 bases between. The CDR3 is 13 residues long. Germline V lookup: CDR1 GTSNPN, CDR2 SVGIG (reference sequence). The CDR3 loop is CAWSKQGTDTQYF. The CDR3 DNA is TGTGCCTGGAGTAAACAGGGAACAGATACGCAGTATTTT.

This rearrangement joins TRBV29-1 to TRBJ2-4; tentatively, D is TRBD2 (5 bases). Per germline, CDR1 SQVTM and CDR2 ANQGSEA. This CDR3 contains 12 residues. V was cut by 6 bases and J by 4 bases, with 10 bases left in between. Written as DNA, the CDR3 is TGCAGCGTAGCCACTAGGAAAAACATTCAGTACTTC. It specifies CSVATRKNIQYF.

The gene calls are TRBV19 and TRBJ2-7; 13 bases are a match to TRBD2. The CDR3 has 18 residues. CDR1 LNHDA and CDR2 SQIVND come from the germline V gene (reference sequence). V shed 4 bases and J 2 bases; nucleotides not matched to a gene: 11. The CDR3 DNA sequence: TGTGCCAGTAGTAAAATAGGACTAGCGGGAGATGGGACCTACGAGCAGTACTTC. Encoded protein: CASSKIGLAGDGTYEQYF.

The chain has TRBV28 and TRBJ2-7; D gene ambiguous. The CDR3 consists of 13 residues. Germline lookup yields CDR1 MDHEN and CDR2 SYDVKM. The V end lost 2 bases, the J end lost 5 bases, and 10 bases lay between the germline ends. The CDR3 DNA reads TGTGCCAGCAGTTTAAACCGACTCGACGAGCAGTACTTC. This encodes CASSLNRLDEQYF.

V usage is TRBV18 and J usage is TRBJ2-5; TRBD2 matches at 9 bases. V gave up 0 bases and J gave up 2 bases; unmatched junction bases: 1. CDR1 is KGHSH, CDR2 LQKENI, per germline. The CDR3 consists of 15 residues. CDR3 nucleotide sequence: TGTGCCAGCTCACCACCGCGGGGGGGACAAGAGACCCAGTACTTC. Its translation: CASSPPRGGQETQYF.

The J gene is TRBJ1-4, the V gene TRBV25-1; 7 nucleotides match TRBD1. The CDR3 has 14 residues. Looked up from germline, CDR1 is MGHDK and CDR2 is SYGVNS. V gave up 5 bases and J gave up 4 bases; unmatched junction bases: 4. DNA of the CDR3: TGTGCCAGCAGTACGGGGACAGTTAATGAAAAACTGTTTTTT. Its translation is CASSTGTVNEKLFF. The full variable domain, rest sourced from reference TRBV25-1 and TRBJ1-4, is EADIYQTPRYLVIGTGKKITLECSQTMGHDKMYWYQQDPGMELHLIHYSYGVNSTEKGDLSSESTVSRIRTEHFPLTLESARPSHTSQYLCASSTGTVNEKLFFGSGTQLSVL.

V usage is TRBV29-1 and J usage is TRBJ1-2; a possible D gene is TRBD1 (5 bases). This CDR3 comprises 12 residues. The V end lost 7 bases, the J end lost 8 bases, and 17 bases lay between the germline ends. Germline V gene sequence: CDR1 SQVTM, CDR2 ANQGSEA. CDR3 residues: CSATGTNGGYTF. The CDR3 region has the DNA TGCAGCGCCACTGGGACCAACGGGGGCTACACCTTC. Using reference TRBV29-1 and TRBJ1-2 for the parts outside the CDR3, the full variable domain is SAVISQKPSRDICQRGTSLTIQCQVDSQVTMMFWYRQQPGQSLTLIATANQGSEATYESGFVIDKFPISRPNLTFSTLTVSNMSPEDSSIYLCSATGTNGGYTFGSGTRLTVV.

The rearrangement links TRBV12-5 to TRBJ1-4, with D maybe TRBD1 (5 bases). Germline lookup yields CDR1 LGHNT and CDR2 FRNRAP. The CDR3 has 14 residues. Trimming cost V 7 bases and J 4 bases, with 13 bases left between them. CDR3 region: CASAVGRGNEKLFF. The DNA for the CDR3 is TGTGCTAGTGCCGTGGGGCGGGGTAATGAAAAACTGTTTTTT.

The V gene is TRBV19, the J gene TRBJ2-7; 14 bases agree with TRBD2. The V gene end was trimmed by 5 bases and the J gene end by 3 bases; junction bases not matched to a gene: 6. The length of the CDR3 is 16 residues. Germline V gives CDR1 LNHDA, CDR2 SQIVND (reference sequence). Here the CDR3 reads CASSEAGTSGSYEQYF. The CDR3 DNA reads as TGTGCCAGTAGTGAGGCCGGGACTAGCGGGAGCTACGAGCAGTACTTC.

On this clone: The sample contains more than one DNA sequence encoding this CDR3. The V and J genes are TRBV18 and TRBJ2-2, with D perhaps TRBD1 or TRBD2 (5 bases each). CDR3 length: 15 amino acids. The V gene lost 3 bases and the J gene lost 2 bases, with 10 bases spanning the gap. CDR1 and CDR2 (germline): KGHSH, LQKENI. CDR3 amino acids: CASSPIGGNTGELFF. CDR3 nucleotides: TGTGCCAGCTCACCCATTGGGGGAAACACCGGGGAGCTGTTTTTT. Drawing the rest from reference TRBV18 and TRBJ2-2, the complete variable domain is NAGVMQNPRHLVRRRGQEARLRCSPMKGHSHVYWYRQLPEEGLKFMVYLQKENIIDESGMPKERFSAEFPKEGPSILRIQQVVRGDSAAYFCASSPIGGNTGELFFGEGSRLTVL.

The chain carries TRBV11-2 and TRBJ2-1; weak D call: TRBD1 (7 bases). Germline V CDR1 and CDR2: SGHAT, FQNNGV. V lost 4 bases, J lost 10 bases, and 20 bases lay in between. This CDR3 spans 15 amino acids. The CDR3 bases are TGTGCCAGCAGCTCCAGGGGGACTCAGGGCGGCGAGCAGTTCTTC. Its translation: CASSSRGTQGGEQFF.

V usage is TRBV7-8 and J usage is TRBJ2-3; 8 positions match TRBD2. With V trimmed by 2 bases and J by 2 bases, 6 bases remained unmatched. In germline, CDR1 is SGHVS, CDR2 FQNEAQ. This CDR3 is 16 amino acids long. The CDR3 sequence: CASSLTSGVNTDTQYF. CDR3 DNA: TGTGCCAGCAGCTTAACTAGCGGAGTAAACACAGATACGCAGTATTTT.